This note documents a single T cell receptor beta chain sequence. Antigen specificity is unknown. CDR1 is SQVTM and CDR2 is ANQGSEA in the germline V gene. The CDR3 is 13 residues long. Trimming took 6 bases from V and 3 from J, leaving 15 bases between them. This sample is drawn from a study of T cell responses to AZD1222 COVID-19 vaccine. Study conclusions and caveats: Without day 14 samples, only post-peak T cell repertoires were studied. Clonal diversity may have been underestimated, and the donors were mostly white British, with more females than males. CD4 TCRs linked to vaccination spanned spike, dominating at 160-218 and 743-854.

Generated by immunoSEQ multiplex PCR, the TCRdb table keeps only in-frame clones and is missing some. The sample gives under 8,500 clones, around 89% of which show up once; under 8% is in the top ten. Pooled together were second doses at about 4 or about 12 weeks. This TCR was recovered from an adult who received the AZD1222 COVID-19 vaccine. The rearrangement uses TRBV29-1 and TRBJ2-7, with D possibly matching TRBD1 (5 bases). Sequences were derived from peripheral blood, sampled 28 days after the second AZD1222 dose. Here the CDR3 DNA reads TGCAGCGTCTACTGGCAGGGTGGCTACGAGCAGTACTTC. It translates to CSVYWQGGYEQYF.